This T cell receptor beta chain is from a study of shared clonotypes between healthy human individuals. Authors' processing steps: Quality scores were absent from the junction-only immunoSEQ sequences, so filtering differed. The repertoire was sequenced with immunoSEQ multiplex PCR; TCRdb's copy has only in-frame clones and lacks some. The V and J calls and clone size were taken over from that table, and D and trimming were inferred from the DNA. The table has over 400,000 clones, approximately 80% seen once. This clone is a singleton in its sample. Every donor, a Caucasian adult, lived in Nashville, Tennessee. Per the germline V gene, CDR1 is SGHTA and CDR2 is FQGNSA. The CDR3 sequence is 16 residues long. The J segment lost 1 base and the V segment lost 3 bases, leaving 6 bases of the junction unmatched.

Sequencing used PBMCs. The TCR originated in a woman in her thirties or forties in good health. Some clones in this sample may be carry-over from other donors' samples. The chain couples TRBV7-2 to TRBJ2-1; 7 bases are shared with TRBD2. CDR3 sequence reads: CASSFRLAGSYNEQFF. For the CDR3, the DNA is TGTGCCAGCAGCTTTAGACTAGCTGGGTCCTACAATGAGCAGTTCTTC.